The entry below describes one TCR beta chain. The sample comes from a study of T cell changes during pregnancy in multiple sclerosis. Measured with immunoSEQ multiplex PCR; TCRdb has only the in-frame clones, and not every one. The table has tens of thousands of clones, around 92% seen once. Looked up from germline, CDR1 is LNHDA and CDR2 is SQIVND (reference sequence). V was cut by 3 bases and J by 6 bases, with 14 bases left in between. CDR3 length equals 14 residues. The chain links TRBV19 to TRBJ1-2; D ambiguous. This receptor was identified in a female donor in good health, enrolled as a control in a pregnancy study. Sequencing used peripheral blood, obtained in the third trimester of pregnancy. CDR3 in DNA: TGTGCCAGTAGTATGACTCCGGCTACCAATGGCTACACCTTC. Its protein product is CASSMTPATNGYTF.